This T cell receptor (beta chain) is drawn from a study of identical twins. General study findings and limits: Interpretation of the results relied on cross-sectional statistical analysis and not on following the same donors. Fewer insertions marked abundant cord blood beta clonotypes; young adult naive trended weakly, memory not at all.

TCRdb re-analysed the 5' RACE reads in MiXCR, keeping a single row per CDR3 protein. The table has approximately 490,000 distinct CDR3 sequences, more than 20% seen once. CDR1 is KGHDR and CDR2 is SFDVKD in the germline V gene. V shed 4 bases, J shed 3 bases, and the junction held 10 bases outside the gene matches. This CDR3 region has 17 residues. Points on this clonotype: No antigen is known for it.

The same specimen was also included in a second study, on yellow fever vaccine responses in identical twins.

This receptor was identified in a woman between 18 and 30 years old in good health. Sequencing used CD4+ T cells sorted from blood. The chain links TRBV24-1 to TRBJ2-1; 8 positions match TRBD1. The CDR3, as DNA: TGTGCCACCAGTGACCGAATGACAGGGGCGATCTACAATGAGCAGTTCTTC. It encodes CATSDRMTGAIYNEQFF.